These T cell receptor beta chains were read from a single sample in a study of HIV-infected patients and healthy controls. One entry per CDR3 protein, called by TCRdb with MiXCR from the 5' RACE reads. The sample shows about 18,000 distinct CDR3 sequences, roughly a fifth of them seen only once. Sequences were obtained from CD8+ T cells from blood. These receptors were taken from a human donor in good health. The CDR3 runs from the conserved cysteine through the conserved F or W. D genes are given only for firm matches. For some rows the clone size is stated as once, few or many, or as a class when expanded; others skip it.

v_call: TRBV6-1
clone_size: .
j_call: TRBJ1-2
d_call: .
cdr3_aa: CASSDSKLANYGYTF
cdr3_nt: TGTGCCAGCAGTGACTCCAAACTTGCTAACTATGGCTACACCTTC

v_call: TRBV29-1
clone_size: many
j_call: TRBJ1-1
d_call: TRBD1
cdr3_aa: CSVHRGLEAFF
cdr3_nt: TGCAGCGTTCACAGGGGGCTTGAAGCTTTCTTT

v_call: TRBV19
clone_size: .
j_call: TRBJ2-3
d_call: .
cdr3_aa: CASSYLTDAQYF
cdr3_nt: TGTGCCAGTAGTTACCTCACGGATGCGCAGTATTTT

v_call: TRBV29-1
clone_size: many
j_call: TRBJ1-1
d_call: .
cdr3_aa: CSVVEGHTEAFF
cdr3_nt: TGCAGCGTTGTTGAGGGGCACACTGAAGCTTTCTTT

v_call: TRBV11-2
clone_size: many
j_call: TRBJ2-3
d_call: .
cdr3_aa: CASSFLSPRFTDTQYF
cdr3_nt: TGTGCCAGCAGCTTTCTATCACCTCGATTCACAGATACGCAGTATTTT

v_call: TRBV5-1
clone_size: many
j_call: TRBJ2-3
d_call: .
cdr3_aa: CASSLGGGEITDTQYF
cdr3_nt: TGCGCCAGCAGCTTGGGTGGCGGGGAGATCACAGATACGCAGTATTTT

v_call: TRBV15
clone_size: large
j_call: TRBJ1-5
d_call: .
cdr3_aa: CATSAVSNQPQHF
cdr3_nt: TGTGCCACCAGCGCCGTAAGCAATCAGCCCCAGCATTTT

v_call: TRBV7-6
clone_size: few
j_call: TRBJ2-1
d_call: TRBD2
cdr3_aa: CASSLAVRSGSSYNEQFF
cdr3_nt: TGTGCCAGCAGCTTAGCGGTCCGTAGCGGGAGCTCCTACAATGAGCAGTTCTTC

v_call: TRBV12-3/TRBV12-4
clone_size: .
j_call: TRBJ2-4
d_call: .
cdr3_aa: CASSNNLAKNIQYF
cdr3_nt: TGTGCCAGCTCTAACAACCTAGCCAAAAACATTCAGTACTTC

v_call: TRBV7-8
clone_size: .
j_call: TRBJ2-2
d_call: .
cdr3_aa: CASSLERENTGELFF
cdr3_nt: TGTGCCAGCAGCTTAGAAAGGGAGAACACCGGGGAGCTGTTTTTT

v_call: TRBV7-9
clone_size: .
j_call: TRBJ1-2
d_call: TRBD1
cdr3_aa: CASSLAPGQGLYGYTF
cdr3_nt: TGTGCCAGCAGCTTAGCGCCTGGACAGGGTCTCTATGGCTACACCTTC

v_call: TRBV30
clone_size: many
j_call: TRBJ1-1
d_call: .
cdr3_aa: CAGGIGFGAGTEAFF
cdr3_nt: TGTGCCGGGGGAATAGGGTTTGGGGCAGGGACTGAAGCTTTCTTT

v_call: TRBV19
clone_size: .
j_call: TRBJ2-1
d_call: TRBD2
cdr3_aa: CASSIALAGGRYNEQFF
cdr3_nt: TGTGCCAGTAGTATAGCACTAGCGGGAGGGCGGTACAATGAGCAGTTCTTC

v_call: TRBV10-3
clone_size: .
j_call: TRBJ1-1
d_call: .
cdr3_aa: CAISGRGEAFF
cdr3_nt: TGTGCCATCAGTGGACGGGGTGAAGCTTTCTTT

v_call: TRBV7-8
clone_size: .
j_call: TRBJ1-3
d_call: TRBD1
cdr3_aa: CASSLNTLRQGEDTIYF
cdr3_nt: TGTGCCAGCAGCTTAAACACCCTGAGACAGGGGGAGGACACCATATATTTT

v_call: TRBV12-3/TRBV12-4
clone_size: many
j_call: TRBJ2-1
d_call: TRBD1
cdr3_aa: CASSPRDSYNEQFF
cdr3_nt: TGTGCCAGCAGTCCCCGGGACAGTTACAATGAGCAGTTCTTC

v_call: TRBV19
clone_size: few
j_call: TRBJ2-1
d_call: TRBD2
cdr3_aa: CASSMSSGGSFNEQFF
cdr3_nt: TGTGCCAGTAGTATGTCTAGCGGGGGGTCATTCAATGAGCAGTTCTTC

v_call: TRBV3-1
clone_size: few
j_call: TRBJ1-4
d_call: TRBD1
cdr3_aa: CASSQRGRVNEKLFF
cdr3_nt: TGTGCCAGCAGCCAGAGGGGGCGCGTTAATGAAAAACTGTTTTTT

v_call: TRBV9
clone_size: many
j_call: TRBJ2-1
d_call: .
cdr3_aa: CASSVAGRNNEQFF
cdr3_nt: TGTGCCAGCAGCGTAGCTGGGAGGAACAATGAGCAGTTCTTC

v_call: TRBV19
clone_size: few
j_call: TRBJ1-2
d_call: .
cdr3_aa: CASTNGTHFYGYTF
cdr3_nt: TGTGCCAGTACCAATGGGACGCACTTCTATGGCTACACCTTC

v_call: TRBV6-1
clone_size: .
j_call: TRBJ1-4
d_call: .
cdr3_aa: CASSEWGASNEKLFF
cdr3_nt: TGTGCCAGCAGTGAATGGGGGGCTTCTAATGAAAAACTGTTTTTT

v_call: TRBV19
clone_size: many
j_call: TRBJ1-1
d_call: .
cdr3_aa: CASSMVAMNTEAFF
cdr3_nt: TGTGCCAGTAGTATGGTAGCTATGAACACTGAAGCTTTCTTT

v_call: TRBV20-1
clone_size: .
j_call: TRBJ2-1
d_call: .
cdr3_aa: CSAIKSYRSAYNEQFF
cdr3_nt: TGCAGTGCTATCAAGTCTTATAGGAGTGCCTACAATGAGCAGTTCTTC